This T cell receptor (beta chain) was sequenced during a study of T cell responses to AZD1222 COVID-19 vaccine. The CDR3 loop spans 13 amino acids. CDR1 is SGHTA, CDR2 FQGTGA, per germline. V was shortened by 2 bases and J by 3 bases, with 8 bases between the two germline ends. A word on this clone: Its target is not known.

Whole-study findings and limits: White British donors predominated, females outnumbered males, and clonal diversity was possibly underestimated. Nearly half of unique spike-specific TCRs reportedly avoided B.1.351 and B.1.1.7 mutated regions.

Sequencing used immunoSEQ multiplex PCR; TCRdb keeps in-frame clones, though not all of them. The repertoire includes about 120,000 clones, roughly 87% of them detected once, and around 2.6% sits in the top ten. This chain connects TRBV7-3 to TRBJ2-7; D not certain. The clonotype originates from an adult who received the AZD1222 COVID-19 vaccine. Sequenced material: peripheral blood, taken 28 days after the second AZD1222 dose. DNA for the CDR3: TGTGCCAGCAGCTTAGGCAGAGGCTACGAGCAGTACTTC. It yields the protein CASSLGRGYEQYF.